The TCR beta chain described here comes from a study of glioma-infiltrating T cells. Overall study: Low-grade gliomas were grade II; glioblastomas were grade IV at initial diagnosis. Points from the study as a whole: Tissue-blood divergence was below expectation in non-neoplastic patients, above in gliomas.

Trimming took 2 bases from V and 3 from J; bases not matched to a gene: 9. This CDR3 contains 17 residues. TCR alpha and beta CDR3 regions were amplified from RNA using iRepertoire nested multiplex PCR. TCRdb re-called the multiplex PCR reads through MiXCR, storing one row per CDR3 protein. The data show a few hundred thousand distinct CDR3 sequences, about 40% seen once. This clonotype was observed once. The antigen is not known. The chain carries TRBV12-3 or TRBV12-4 and TRBJ2-7, with 11 bases lining up with TRBD1. This TCR derives from a human donor with low-grade glioma or glioblastoma, undergoing nonglioma brain surgery, or in good health (not recorded which). The specimen sequenced was glioma tissue, nonneoplastic brain tissue, or PBMCs (not recorded which). The CDR3 loop reads CASSLPPSGTGGYEQYF. The CDR3 DNA reads as TGTGCCAGCAGTTTACCCCCTTCCGGGACAGGGGGCTACGAGCAGTACTTC.